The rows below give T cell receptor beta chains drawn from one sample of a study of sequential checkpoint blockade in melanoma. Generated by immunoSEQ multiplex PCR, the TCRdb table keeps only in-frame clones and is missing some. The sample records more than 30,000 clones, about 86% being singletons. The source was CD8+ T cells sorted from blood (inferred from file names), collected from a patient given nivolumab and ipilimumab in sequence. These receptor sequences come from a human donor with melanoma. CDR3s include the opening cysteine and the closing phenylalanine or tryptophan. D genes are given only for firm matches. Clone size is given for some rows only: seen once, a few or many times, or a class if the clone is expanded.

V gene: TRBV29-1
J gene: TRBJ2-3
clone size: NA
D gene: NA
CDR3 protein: CSAAPAGPTDTQYF
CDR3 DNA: TGCAGCGCCGCCCCGGCAGGGCCCACAGATACGCAGTATTTT

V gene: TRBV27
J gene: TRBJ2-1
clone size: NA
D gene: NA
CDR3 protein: CASSLRGGEQFF
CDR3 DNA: TGTGCCAGCAGTTTACGGGGTGGTGAGCAGTTCTTC

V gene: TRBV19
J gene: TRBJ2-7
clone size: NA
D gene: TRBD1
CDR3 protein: CASTGQGYEQYF
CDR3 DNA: TGTGCCAGTACGGGACAGGGCTACGAGCAGTACTTC

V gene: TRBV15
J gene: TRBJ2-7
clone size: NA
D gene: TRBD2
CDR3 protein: CATSRGGGSAYEQYF
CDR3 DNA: TGTGCCACCAGCAGAGGGGGGGGGAGTGCCTACGAGCAGTACTTC

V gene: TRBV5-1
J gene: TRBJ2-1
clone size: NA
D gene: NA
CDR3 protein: CASSLEGVSSYNEQFF
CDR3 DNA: TGCGCCAGCAGCTTGGAAGGGGTGAGCTCCTACAATGAGCAGTTCTTC

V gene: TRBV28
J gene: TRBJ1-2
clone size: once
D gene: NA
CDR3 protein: CASSGIRVHGYTF
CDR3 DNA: TGTGCCAGCAGTGGCATCAGGGTTCATGGCTACACCTTC

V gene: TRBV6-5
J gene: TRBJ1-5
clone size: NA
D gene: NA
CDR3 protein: CAISAGQRSNQPQHF
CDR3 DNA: TGTGCCATCAGTGCCGGACAGAGAAGCAATCAGCCCCAGCATTTT

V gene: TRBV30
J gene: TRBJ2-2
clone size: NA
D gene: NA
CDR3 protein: CAWSPQGGELFF
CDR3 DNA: TGTGCCTGGAGTCCCCAGGGCGGGGAGCTGTTTTTT

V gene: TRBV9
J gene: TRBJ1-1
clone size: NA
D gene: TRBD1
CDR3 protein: CASSVGTGGRGAEAFF
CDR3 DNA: TGTGCCAGCAGCGTAGGAACAGGGGGCAGAGGGGCTGAAGCTTTCTTT

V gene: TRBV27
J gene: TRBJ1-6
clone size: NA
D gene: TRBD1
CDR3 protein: CASRIQGGRSPLHF
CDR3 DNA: TGTGCCAGCAGGATACAGGGGGGAAGATCACCCCTCCACTTT

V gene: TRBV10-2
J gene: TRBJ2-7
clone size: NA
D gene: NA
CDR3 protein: CASSESAGYIYEQYF
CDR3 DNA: TGCGCCAGCAGTGAGAGCGCAGGGTATATCTACGAGCAGTACTTC

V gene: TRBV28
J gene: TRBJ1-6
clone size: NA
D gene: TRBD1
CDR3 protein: CASSFNRGNSPLHF
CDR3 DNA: TGTGCCAGCAGTTTTAACAGGGGTAATTCACCCCTCCACTTT

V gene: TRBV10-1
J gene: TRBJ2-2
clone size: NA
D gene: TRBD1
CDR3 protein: CASQTGGTGELFF
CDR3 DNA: TGCGCCAGCCAGACAGGGGGCACCGGGGAGCTGTTTTTT

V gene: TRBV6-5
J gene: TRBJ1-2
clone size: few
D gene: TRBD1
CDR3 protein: CASSYSRGGADGYTF
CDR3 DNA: TGTGCCAGCAGTTACTCGAGAGGGGGCGCGGACGGCTACACCTTC

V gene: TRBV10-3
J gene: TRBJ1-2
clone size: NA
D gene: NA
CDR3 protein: CAISEGTGANYGYTF
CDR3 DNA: TGTGCCATCAGTGAGGGGACGGGGGCTAACTATGGCTACACCTTC

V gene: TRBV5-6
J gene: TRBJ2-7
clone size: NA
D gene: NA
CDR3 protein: CASSLGDYHYEQYF
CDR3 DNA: TGTGCCAGCAGCTTGGGCGACTACCACTACGAGCAGTACTTC

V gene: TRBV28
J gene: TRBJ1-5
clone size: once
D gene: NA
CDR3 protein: CASSLYRYLSNQPQHF
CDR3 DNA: TGTGCCAGCAGTTTATACAGGTACCTTAGCAATCAGCCCCAGCATTTT

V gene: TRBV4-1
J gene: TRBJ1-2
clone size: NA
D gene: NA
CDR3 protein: CASSQDRAGTPFWSGYTF
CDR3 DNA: TGCGCCAGCAGCCAAGATCGGGCAGGGACTCCTTTTTGGTCTGGCTACACCTTC

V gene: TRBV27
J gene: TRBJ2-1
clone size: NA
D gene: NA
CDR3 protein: CASSLAGYLRNEQFF
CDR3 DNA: TGTGCCAGCAGTCTTGCGGGGTACCTCAGGAATGAGCAGTTCTTC

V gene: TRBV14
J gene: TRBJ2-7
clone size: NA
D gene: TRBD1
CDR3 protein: CASSRTGRDEQYF
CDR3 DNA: TGTGCCAGCAGCCGGACAGGGCGGGACGAGCAGTACTTC